A single TCR beta chain is shown here with its context. Its antigen is unidentified. Assay used: immunoSEQ multiplex PCR; TCRdb lists only in-frame clones, some missing. Of about 130,000 clones listed, about four fifths were seen once; the top ten hold around 2.8%. This sample was included in a study of radiation and T cells in renal cell carcinoma. Study details: Nephrectomy followed 15 Gy stereotactic body radiation by 4 weeks.

Points from the study as a whole: In blood, top tumor clones expanded by 2 weeks, shrinking by 4.

The CDR3 runs 15 residues. In germline, CDR1 is MNHEY, CDR2 SVGAGI. V was trimmed by 5 bases and J by 4 bases, leaving 14 bases between them. Time point of the sample: baseline pretreatment blood. Treatment in this sample: 15 Gy SBRT to primary tumor, nephrectomy 4 weeks later. This clonotype was obtained from a woman aged 55-70 years with renal cell carcinoma. The gene calls are TRBV6-5 and TRBJ2-2; D ambiguous. The sample here was blood, taken from a patient whose treatment included radiotherapy and nephrectomy. CDR3 sequence: CASSPSRGGTGELFF. CDR3 nucleotide sequence: TGTGCCAGCAGTCCCTCCCGCGGCGGCACCGGGGAGCTGTTTTTT.